These T cell receptor beta chains were read from a single sample in a study of cytomegalovirus exposure and HLA in healthy donors. Assay: immunoSEQ multiplex PCR; the TCRdb copy retains only in-frame clones and omits some. The sample has 110,000 to 150,000 clones, about three quarters seen once. Source material: PBMCs. Every receptor here comes from a male donor in good health and CMV-seronegative. The CDR3 runs from the conserved cysteine through the conserved F or W. A D gene is named only where the DNA matches it firmly. A row's size may be missing; if present it is once, few, many or a size class.

d_gene: -; abundance: few; len: 15; v_gene: TRBV6-1; j_gene: TRBJ2-5; CDR3aa: CASSEFVGSLETQYF; CDR3nt: TGTGCCAGCAGTGAATTCGTTGGGAGTTTAGAGACCCAGTACTTC
d_gene: -; abundance: -; len: 14; v_gene: TRBV9; j_gene: TRBJ1-1; CDR3aa: CASSPPEGHTEAFF; CDR3nt: TGTGCCAGCAGCCCCCCGGAGGGGCACACTGAAGCTTTCTTT
d_gene: TRBD2; abundance: -; len: 17; v_gene: TRBV10-1; j_gene: TRBJ2-3; CDR3aa: CASSESPSGLRTDTQYF; CDR3nt: TGCGCCAGCAGTGAATCGCCTAGCGGACTCCGCACAGATACGCAGTATTTT
d_gene: TRBD2; abundance: -; len: 16; v_gene: TRBV7-3; j_gene: TRBJ2-1; CDR3aa: CASSLFTTGGYNEQFF; CDR3nt: TGTGCCAGCAGCTTATTTACAACGGGAGGCTACAATGAGCAGTTCTTC
d_gene: TRBD1; abundance: -; len: 14; v_gene: TRBV5-1; j_gene: TRBJ2-5; CDR3aa: CASSLAGGRETQYF; CDR3nt: TGCGCCAGCAGCTTGGCAGGGGGACGGGAGACCCAGTACTTC
d_gene: -; abundance: -; len: 15; v_gene: TRBV5-1; j_gene: TRBJ2-7; CDR3aa: CASSSGGAGVYEQYF; CDR3nt: TGCGCCAGCAGTTCTGGGGGGGCTGGCGTCTACGAGCAGTACTTC
d_gene: -; abundance: -; len: 14; v_gene: TRBV30; j_gene: TRBJ1-5; CDR3aa: CAWSVVTGSQPQHF; CDR3nt: TGTGCCTGGAGTGTAGTGACGGGTTCTCAGCCCCAGCATTTT
d_gene: -; abundance: -; len: 16; v_gene: TRBV4-1; j_gene: TRBJ2-6; CDR3aa: CASSQGGSPGANVLTF; CDR3nt: TGCGCCAGCAGCCAAGGTGGTAGCCCTGGGGCCAACGTCCTGACTTTC
d_gene: TRBD1; abundance: -; len: 15; v_gene: TRBV6-5; j_gene: TRBJ1-4; CDR3aa: CASSPGQGTNEKLFF; CDR3nt: TGTGCCAGCAGTCCAGGACAGGGAACTAATGAAAAACTGTTTTTT
d_gene: -; abundance: -; len: 14; v_gene: TRBV7-8; j_gene: TRBJ2-1; CDR3aa: CASSLGSRPNEQFF; CDR3nt: TGTGCCAGCAGCTTAGGAAGCAGGCCAAATGAGCAGTTCTTC
d_gene: -; abundance: -; len: 13; v_gene: TRBV4-2; j_gene: TRBJ2-5; CDR3aa: CASSQGIPETQYF; CDR3nt: TGTGCCAGCAGCCAAGGTATCCCAGAGACCCAGTACTTC
d_gene: TRBD2; abundance: -; len: 17; v_gene: TRBV9; j_gene: TRBJ2-7; CDR3aa: CASSVGSSGGVSYEQYF; CDR3nt: TGTGCCAGCAGCGTAGGAAGTAGCGGGGGGGTTTCCTACGAGCAGTACTTC
d_gene: TRBD1; abundance: -; len: 14; v_gene: TRBV7-9; j_gene: TRBJ1-5; CDR3aa: CASSPDRGRQPQHF; CDR3nt: TGTGCCAGCAGCCCGGACAGGGGACGGCAGCCCCAGCATTTT
d_gene: TRBD1; abundance: -; len: 15; v_gene: TRBV7-8; j_gene: TRBJ2-2; CDR3aa: CASRPDRAVTGELFF; CDR3nt: TGTGCCAGCAGACCGGACAGGGCGGTCACCGGGGAGCTGTTTTTT
d_gene: -; abundance: -; len: 15; v_gene: TRBV13; j_gene: TRBJ2-1; CDR3aa: CASSFRPRLANEQFF; CDR3nt: TGTGCCAGCAGCTTTAGGCCCCGACTTGCCAATGAGCAGTTCTTC
d_gene: TRBD2; abundance: -; len: 15; v_gene: TRBV7-9; j_gene: TRBJ2-7; CDR3aa: CASNLAGGSSYEQYF; CDR3nt: TGTGCCAGCAATCTAGCGGGAGGGAGCTCCTACGAGCAGTACTTC
d_gene: -; abundance: -; len: 14; v_gene: TRBV5-1; j_gene: TRBJ1-1; CDR3aa: CASTLQGPNTEAFF; CDR3nt: TGCGCCAGCACTTTGCAGGGTCCGAACACTGAAGCTTTCTTT
d_gene: TRBD1; abundance: -; len: 19; v_gene: TRBV7-3; j_gene: TRBJ2-2; CDR3aa: CASSLWATRRTGNTGELFF; CDR3nt: TGTGCCAGCAGCTTATGGGCCACCCGTCGGACAGGGAATACCGGGGAGCTGTTTTTT
d_gene: -; abundance: -; len: 15; v_gene: TRBV4-3; j_gene: TRBJ1-4; CDR3aa: CASSHWGHDNEKLFF; CDR3nt: TGCGCCAGCAGCCATTGGGGGCACGATAATGAAAAACTGTTTTTT
d_gene: -; abundance: once; len: 12; v_gene: TRBV7-9; j_gene: TRBJ2-7; CDR3aa: CASSLPGNEQYF; CDR3nt: TGTGCCAGCAGCTTACCAGGGAACGAGCAGTACTTC
d_gene: TRBD2; abundance: -; len: 15; v_gene: TRBV27; j_gene: TRBJ2-3; CDR3aa: CASSSPGLVRDTQYF; CDR3nt: TGTGCCAGCAGTTCACCGGGACTAGTAAGAGATACGCAGTATTTT
d_gene: TRBD2; abundance: few; len: 13; v_gene: TRBV5-4; j_gene: TRBJ2-3; CDR3aa: CASRRGGTDTQYF; CDR3nt: TGTGCCAGCAGACGGGGAGGGACAGATACGCAGTATTTT
d_gene: -; abundance: -; len: 15; v_gene: TRBV27; j_gene: TRBJ1-1; CDR3aa: CASSPTTGLPTEAFF; CDR3nt: TGTGCCAGCAGTCCAACGACAGGACTTCCCACTGAAGCTTTCTTT
d_gene: TRBD2; abundance: -; len: 18; v_gene: TRBV29-1; j_gene: TRBJ2-7; CDR3aa: CSVKKGLAGGDRSYEQYF; CDR3nt: TGCAGCGTTAAGAAGGGACTAGCGGGAGGGGATCGTTCCTACGAGCAGTACTTC
d_gene: TRBD1; abundance: -; len: 19; v_gene: TRBV19; j_gene: TRBJ2-1; CDR3aa: CASRKSPGDRDHLYNEQFF; CDR3nt: TGTGCCAGTAGGAAAAGCCCCGGGGACAGGGATCACCTTTACAATGAGCAGTTCTTC
d_gene: TRBD2; abundance: once; len: 15; v_gene: TRBV29-1; j_gene: TRBJ2-5; CDR3aa: CSTRGTSGKKETQYF; CDR3nt: TGCAGCACCCGGGGGACTAGCGGGAAAAAAGAGACCCAGTACTTC
d_gene: -; abundance: -; len: 16; v_gene: TRBV9; j_gene: TRBJ1-2; CDR3aa: CASSVDLGQGGYGYTF; CDR3nt: TGTGCCAGCAGCGTAGATCTCGGCCAGGGAGGCTATGGCTACACCTTC
d_gene: TRBD1; abundance: -; len: 14; v_gene: TRBV10-3; j_gene: TRBJ1-1; CDR3aa: CAISGTGKDTEAFF; CDR3nt: TGTGCCATCAGTGGGACAGGGAAAGACACTGAAGCTTTCTTT
d_gene: -; abundance: -; len: 13; v_gene: TRBV6-1; j_gene: TRBJ2-3; CDR3aa: CASSELVTDTQYF; CDR3nt: TGTGCCAGCTCCGAGCTAGTAACAGATACGCAGTATTTT
d_gene: -; abundance: -; len: 17; v_gene: TRBV5-1; j_gene: TRBJ2-6; CDR3aa: CASTDWVAEGGANVLTF; CDR3nt: TGCGCCAGCACCGATTGGGTGGCCGAGGGTGGGGCCAACGTCCTGACTTTC
d_gene: -; abundance: -; len: 15; v_gene: TRBV5-1; j_gene: TRBJ2-7; CDR3aa: CASSLALGSSYEQYF; CDR3nt: TGCGCCAGCAGCTTGGCCCTGGGGAGCTCCTACGAGCAGTACTTC
d_gene: TRBD2; abundance: -; len: 14; v_gene: TRBV30; j_gene: TRBJ2-4; CDR3aa: CAWSVWGLENIQYF; CDR3nt: TGTGCCTGGAGTGTATGGGGACTAGAGAACATTCAGTACTTC
d_gene: TRBD1; abundance: -; len: 14; v_gene: TRBV28; j_gene: TRBJ1-2; CDR3aa: CASSTGQGNYGYTF; CDR3nt: TGTGCCAGCAGTACCGGACAGGGGAACTATGGCTACACCTTC
d_gene: TRBD1; abundance: once; len: 14; v_gene: TRBV27; j_gene: TRBJ2-7; CDR3aa: CASSYTGAVDEQYF; CDR3nt: TGTGCCAGCAGTTACACAGGGGCCGTGGACGAGCAGTACTTC
d_gene: -; abundance: -; len: 16; v_gene: TRBV21-1; j_gene: TRBJ2-1; CDR3aa: CASSCQGQSDYNEQFF; CDR3nt: TGTGCCAGCAGCTGCCAGGGACAGTCGGACTACAATGAGCAGTTCTTC
d_gene: TRBD1; abundance: -; len: 11; v_gene: TRBV6-5; j_gene: TRBJ1-1; CDR3aa: CASSEKGATFF; CDR3nt: TGTGCCAGCAGCGAAAAGGGGGCGACTTTCTTT
d_gene: -; abundance: few; len: 14; v_gene: TRBV2; j_gene: TRBJ1-6; CDR3aa: CASSDTYDNSPLHF; CDR3nt: TGTGCCAGCAGTGATACCTATGATAATTCACCCCTCCACTTT
d_gene: TRBD2; abundance: -; len: 15; v_gene: TRBV6-1; j_gene: TRBJ2-7; CDR3aa: CASRGGGNPSYEQYF; CDR3nt: TGTGCCAGCAGAGGCGGGGGGAACCCTTCCTACGAGCAGTACTTC
d_gene: -; abundance: few; len: 14; v_gene: TRBV5-4; j_gene: TRBJ2-7; CDR3aa: CASSLDRGGYEQYF; CDR3nt: TGTGCCAGCAGCTTGGACAGGGGAGGCTACGAGCAGTACTTC
d_gene: TRBD2; abundance: -; len: 15; v_gene: TRBV13; j_gene: TRBJ2-1; CDR3aa: CASSSIAGGPGEQFF; CDR3nt: TGTGCCAGCAGCTCCATAGCGGGGGGGCCGGGTGAGCAGTTCTTC
d_gene: -; abundance: few; len: 13; v_gene: TRBV19; j_gene: TRBJ1-2; CDR3aa: CASSPQTNYGYTF; CDR3nt: TGTGCCAGTAGCCCTCAGACTAACTATGGCTACACCTTC
d_gene: TRBD1; abundance: -; len: 15; v_gene: TRBV7-9; j_gene: TRBJ2-3; CDR3aa: CSSSRRQGSTDTQYF; CDR3nt: TGTTCCAGCAGCCGAAGACAGGGTAGCACAGATACGCAGTATTTT
d_gene: -; abundance: -; len: 12; v_gene: TRBV7-2; j_gene: TRBJ2-5; CDR3aa: CASSLVGETQYF; CDR3nt: TGTGCCAGCAGCTTAGTCGGGGAGACCCAGTACTTC
d_gene: TRBD2; abundance: few; len: 14; v_gene: TRBV27; j_gene: TRBJ2-3; CDR3aa: CASSGGSGVDTQYF; CDR3nt: TGTGCCAGCAGTGGCGGGAGTGGGGTAGATACGCAGTATTTT
d_gene: -; abundance: once; len: 14; v_gene: TRBV6-5; j_gene: TRBJ2-4; CDR3aa: CASSEQGSQNIQYF; CDR3nt: TGTGCCAGCAGTGAACAGGGTAGCCAAAACATTCAGTACTTC
d_gene: TRBD1; abundance: -; len: 15; v_gene: TRBV4-2; j_gene: TRBJ1-1; CDR3aa: CASSQTGQMNTEAFF; CDR3nt: TGTGCCAGCAGTCAGACAGGGCAAATGAACACTGAAGCTTTCTTT
d_gene: -; abundance: -; len: 15; v_gene: TRBV2; j_gene: TRBJ1-1; CDR3aa: CASSVPQGIVAEAFF; CDR3nt: TGTGCCAGCAGTGTTCCACAGGGAATAGTCGCTGAAGCTTTCTTT
d_gene: -; abundance: -; len: 13; v_gene: TRBV10-3; j_gene: TRBJ2-1; CDR3aa: CAISPKGRDEQFF; CDR3nt: TGTGCCATCAGCCCAAAGGGGCGCGATGAGCAGTTCTTC
d_gene: TRBD1; abundance: -; len: 16; v_gene: TRBV19; j_gene: TRBJ1-4; CDR3aa: CASSNRGPLVNEKLFF; CDR3nt: TGTGCCAGTAGTAACAGGGGCCCCCTCGTTAATGAAAAACTGTTTTTT
d_gene: -; abundance: few; len: 16; v_gene: TRBV21-1; j_gene: TRBJ1-1; CDR3aa: CASRGGQAHMNTEAFF; CDR3nt: TGTGCCAGCAGAGGTGGGCAGGCACATATGAACACTGAAGCTTTCTTT
d_gene: TRBD2; abundance: -; len: 16; v_gene: TRBV4-3; j_gene: TRBJ2-5; CDR3aa: CASSQDTTSGGETQYF; CDR3nt: TGCGCCAGCAGCCAGGATACGACTAGCGGGGGAGAGACCCAGTACTTC
d_gene: -; abundance: once; len: 14; v_gene: TRBV5-4; j_gene: TRBJ1-4; CDR3aa: CASSLAATNEKLFF; CDR3nt: TGTGCCAGCAGCTTGGCTGCAACTAATGAAAAACTGTTTTTT
d_gene: -; abundance: -; len: 11; v_gene: TRBV20-1; j_gene: TRBJ2-7; CDR3aa: CSARSGYEQYF; CDR3nt: TGCAGTGCTAGATCGGGTTACGAGCAGTACTTC